These 9 T cell receptor beta chains came from one sample sequenced in a study of cytomegalovirus exposure and HLA in healthy donors. The primer mix had 60 Vbeta and 13 Jbeta primers. Only in-frame clones appear in the TCRdb table, and some are missing; sequencing was by immunoSEQ multiplex PCR. The sample shows roughly 150,000 clones, 82% of them seen only once. What was sequenced was PBMCs. The origin of the receptors is a man under 40 in good health and CMV-seropositive.

Comment on this clone: An end of the junction differs from the germline gene, which may be a read error. V gene TRBV7-9 combines with J gene TRBJ2-5, with 12 bases aligning to TRBD1. CDR1 is SEHNR, CDR2 FQNEAQ, per germline (reference sequence). CDR3 size: 15 residues. The CDR3 sequence is CSSSLGDRGQETQYF. CDR3 DNA sequence: TGTTCCAGCAGCTTAGGGGACAGGGGGCAGGAGACCCAGTACTTC.

The chain is built from TRBV7-9 and TRBJ2-3; 7 bases are shared with TRBD1. This CDR3 has 15 amino acids. After removal of 6 bases from V and 1 base from J, the junction contained 7 bases not matched to a gene. Germline CDR1 and CDR2: SEHNR and FQNEAQ (reference sequence). The DNA of the CDR3 is TGTGCCAGCAGGAAATCCGGGACAGGCACAGATACGCAGTATTTT. This codes for CASRKSGTGTDTQYF.

This chain uses TRBV5-5 with TRBJ2-1, with D hard to call. The V and J ends lost 0 bases and 7 bases respectively, with 5 bases between them. The CDR3 is made up of 12 amino acids. Germline loops: CDR1 SGHKS, CDR2 YYEKEE (reference sequence). CDR3 sequence reads: CASSLELNEQFF. For the CDR3, the DNA is TGTGCCAGCAGCTTGGAGCTGAATGAGCAGTTCTTC.

The sample holds a few counts of this clone. Here the CDR3 reads CASSDGREGYNEQFF. CDR3 bases: TGTGCCAGCAGTGATGGGCGGGAGGGCTACAATGAGCAGTTCTTC. The V call is TRBV25-1, the J call TRBJ2-1; TRBD2 agrees at 9 bases. Germline lookup yields CDR1 MGHDK and CDR2 SYGVNS. The length of the CDR3 is 15 residues. V shed 3 bases and J 3 bases; nucleotides not matched to a gene: 3.

This chain connects TRBV19 to TRBJ2-1; TRBD1 agrees at 7 bases. Germline assignment: CDR1 LNHDA and CDR2 SQIVND (reference sequence). CDR3 length equals 16 residues. V shed 3 bases and J 4 bases; nucleotides not matched to a gene: 9. The CDR3 region is CASSIPQGVLYNEQFF. CDR3 in DNA: TGTGCCAGTAGTATCCCGCAGGGGGTCCTTTACAATGAGCAGTTCTTC.

This rearrangement joins TRBV5-1 to TRBJ2-7; D might be TRBD1 (5 bases). CDR1 SGHRS and CDR2 YFSETQ come from the germline V gene. The CDR3 covers 14 residues. Between the trimmed V and J ends, which lost 4 bases and 4 bases, there was a span of 15 bases. The CDR3 nucleotides are TGCGCCAGCAGCCCGTACAGGACACTATACGAGCAGTACTTC. Its translation is CASSPYRTLYEQYF.

The chain has TRBV4-1 and TRBJ1-1; no clear D gene. The CDR3 contains 14 residues. CDR1 is MGHRA and CDR2 is YSYEKL in the germline V gene. V lost 0 bases, J lost 3 bases, and 8 bases lay in between. The CDR3 nucleotides are TGCGCCAGCAGCCAAGAGGAGGCGTACACTGAAGCTTTCTTT. Translating it yields CASSQEEAYTEAFF.

This clone was observed a handful of times. The chain recombines TRBV19 with TRBJ1-4; perhaps TRBD1 as D (5 bases). The V end lost 6 bases, the J end lost 6 bases, and 17 bases lay between the germline ends. Germline V CDR1 and CDR2: LNHDA, SQIVND (reference sequence). The CDR3 consists of 15 residues. The CDR3 reads CASSNRWKGDEKLFF. The CDR3, as DNA: TGTGCCAGTAGCAATCGGTGGAAAGGGGATGAAAAACTGTTTTTT.

The chain combines TRBV5-1 with TRBJ2-7; 8 bases agree with TRBD1. Germline V gives CDR1 SGHRS, CDR2 YFSETQ. The J segment lost 8 bases and the V segment lost 6 bases, leaving 4 bases of the junction unmatched. The CDR3 contains 11 residues. The CDR3 loop is CASTGTGQQYF. The DNA of the CDR3 is TGCGCCAGCACCGGGACAGGCCAGCAGTACTTC.